This T cell receptor beta chain was profiled in a study (dated by TCRdb to between 2015 and 2017). Broadly, across the study: The study tested whether tumor-infiltrating Tregs in breast cancer are recruited from blood Tregs or converted in situ from other CD4+ T cell subsets. What the study reported, not specific to this receptor: The validation in the larger cohort was limited to a single TCR beta V-J rearrangement instead of whole repertoires. The greatest overlap of tumor-infiltrating Treg TCR alpha and beta sequences was observed with tumor naive CD4+ T cells, followed by blood naive CD4+ T cells. In terms of TCR gene usage, tumor memory CD4+ T cells clustered together with blood and lymph node memory CD4+ cells, as well as with lymph node naive CD4+ cells.

Trimming takes 5 bases off V and 6 bases off J; junction bases not matched to a gene: 6. CDR3 length: 14 amino acids, cysteine to phenylalanine. The kept DNA is CDR3 alone, 42 bases in frame from the first base. Looking up the germline V gene yields CDR1 SGHTA and CDR2 FQGTGA. Full-length TCR variable regions were amplified by 5' RACE PCR with constant-region reverse primers, followed by semi-nested PCR with Nested Universal Primer A. Using the ReliaPrep RNA Cell Miniprep System, total RNA was extracted, and the SMARTer RACE 5'/3' Kit was then used to reverse transcribe the RNA into 5'RACE-ready cDNA. Multiplex adaptors were used to barcode the full-length TCR alpha and beta libraries, which were then sequenced on an Illumina MiSeq. As for the original processing: Sequencing data were pooled across the five patients for each of nine subset-tissue groups and compared by unsupervised clustering of TCR gene usage. The Morisita-Horn index, with shared sequences weighted by their contribution to each repertoire, was used to calculate repertoire similarity. TCRdb reprocessing: public reads trimmed at Q25 with fastp, clones called with MiXCR, in-frame beta chains kept. Under each unique CDR3 protein, matching rows form one entry showing the most common genes and DNA. Clone size and V and J calls follow TCRdb, not the original study. Counted in this sample were 25,000 to 40,000 distinct CDR3 sequences; around 22% of them appeared once. The leading ten clones occupy 3.5% to 5% of the sample.

The memory CD4+ T cell population was isolated based on a CD4+CD45RO+CD25- phenotype. Tregs, naive and memory CD4+ T cells from tumor, blood and ipsilateral draining lymph nodes of a few breast cancer patients underwent full-length TCR alpha and beta sequencing. Ficoll density gradient centrifugation was used to isolate mononuclear cells from lymph nodes or from roughly 51 ml of peripheral blood. A purity exceeding 90% was confirmed by FACS for the sorted cell populations. Regarding this clonotype: No antigen is known for it. No base qualities exist here, and no much larger clone lies one base off it.

This sequence uses TRBV7-3 and TRBJ2-2; 7 nucleotides in the junction match TRBD1. Sequenced input: memory CD4+ T cells sorted from blood. The cell subset or site label on this specimen signifies: memory CD4+ T cells, CD4+CD45RO+CD25-. This receptor was taken from a female donor with breast cancer. The CDR3 is CASSVGQVAGELFF. DNA sequence: TGTGCCAGCAGCGTCGGACAGGTTGCCGGGGAGCTGTTTTTT.